Below, 29 T cell receptor beta chains from the same sample are listed, as sequenced in a study of blood T cell repertoires in COVID-19. Only in-frame clones appear in the TCRdb table, and some are missing; sequencing was by immunoSEQ multiplex PCR. The sample carries fewer than 130,000 clones, 76% recorded once. Sequencing was done on a sample of peripheral blood. Every receptor here comes from a woman of 80 years or more with acute or convalescent COVID-19.

Comments on this clone: Other nucleotide sequences from this sample produce the same CDR3. This rearrangement joins TRBV3-1 (or the pseudogene TRBV3-2) to TRBJ1-5, with 8 bases matching TRBD1. Per germline, CDR1 LGHDT and CDR2 YNNKEL (reference sequence). V lost 4 bases to trimming and J lost 0 bases; unmatched junction nucleotides: 2. The CDR3 runs 15 residues. CDR3 in DNA: TGTGCCAGCAGCCCGACAGGGGTTAGCAATCAGCCCCAGCATTTT. Translating gives CASSPTGVSNQPQHF.

This clone appeared once. The chain has TRBV3-1 (or the pseudogene TRBV3-2) and TRBJ2-3, with 9 bases lining up with TRBD2. The CDR3 runs to 15 residues. V shed 2 bases and J 1 base; nucleotides not matched to a gene: 1. In germline, CDR1 is LGHDT, CDR2 YNNKEL (reference sequence). The CDR3 DNA sequence: TGTGCCAGCAGCCAACAGCGGGGGGGCACAGATACGCAGTATTTT. This encodes CASSQQRGGTDTQYF.

This clone was counted only a few times. This rearrangement joins TRBV4-2 to TRBJ1-2; 7 bases are a match to TRBD1. Germline assignment: CDR1 LGHNA and CDR2 YNFKEQ. The CDR3 is made up of 16 amino acids. The trim removed 0 bases at V and 8 bases at J, leaving 12 bases unmatched. In DNA, the CDR3 is TGTGCCAGCAGCCAAGAGCCCGGCACCCAGGGGGGAGGCTACACCTTC. The encoded protein is CASSQEPGTQGGGYTF.

This rearrangement joins TRBV2 to TRBJ1-2; 7 bases map to TRBD1. The V segment lost 5 bases and the J segment 5 bases; nucleotides outside the gene matches: 5. This CDR3 has 13 residues. Germline lookup yields CDR1 SNHLY and CDR2 FYNNEI. In DNA, the CDR3 is TGTGCCAGCAGTACAGGGGTAATGTATGGCTACACCTTC. Protein sequence: CASSTGVMYGYTF. The whole variable domain, filled in from reference TRBV2 and TRBJ1-2, reads EPEVTQTPSHQVTQMGQEVILRCVPISNHLYFYWYRQILGQKVEFLVSFYNNEISEKSEIFDDQFSVERPDGSNFTLKIRSTKLEDSAMYFCASSTGVMYGYTFGSGTRLTVV.

CDR3 sequence (DNA): TGTGCCAGCAGCCAAGGCTCGCGCCCCGGCACTGAAGCTTTCTTT. Translated: CASSQGSRPGTEAFF. The chain is built from TRBV3-1 (or the pseudogene TRBV3-2) and TRBJ1-1; the D is unclear. The germline V gene has CDR1 LGHDT and CDR2 YNNKEL (reference sequence). V lost 1 base and J lost 4, with 13 bases in between. The CDR3 has 15 residues.

The chain is built from TRBV7-9 and TRBJ2-1, with TRBD1 matching 8 bases. Germline V lookup: CDR1 SEHNR, CDR2 FQNEAQ (reference sequence). The CDR3 consists of 18 residues. The J segment lost 4 bases and the V segment lost 1 base, leaving 12 bases of the junction unmatched. The CDR3 nucleotides are TGTGCCAGCAGCTTAGTTGGATTTGCCGGACAGGGTTACAATGAGCAGTTCTTC. This sequence encodes CASSLVGFAGQGYNEQFF. Based on the CDR3 plus reference TRBV7-9 and TRBJ2-1, the full variable domain is DTGVSQNPRHKITKRGQNVTFRCDPISEHNRLYWYRQTLGQGPEFLTYFQNEAQLEKSRLLSDRFSAERPKGSFSTLEIQRTEQGDSAMYLCASSLVGFAGQGYNEQFFGPGTRLTVL.

The chain couples TRBV30 to TRBJ1-1, with D perhaps matching TRBD1 (6 bases). Trimming removed 2 bases from V and 7 bases from J, with 17 bases in between. From germline, CDR1 is GTSNPN and CDR2 SVGIG (reference sequence). This CDR3 contains 14 residues. The CDR3 DNA sequence: TGTGCCTGGAGTCTGCAGGGGCGCTTAGATGAAGCTTTCTTT. The encoded protein is CAWSLQGRLDEAFF.

The chain is built from TRBV6-5 and TRBJ1-3, with D hard to call. CDR3 length: 12 residues. V was shortened by 4 bases and J by 9 bases, with 10 bases between the two germline ends. Germline values: CDR1 MNHEY, CDR2 SVGAGI. The CDR3 DNA is TGTGCCAGCAGTTTACACGCGGGCACCATATATTTT. Translated: CASSLHAGTIYF.

This chain uses TRBV9 with TRBJ1-1; no definite D call. V was trimmed by 3 bases and J by 3 bases, leaving 9 bases between them. Germline-derived CDR1 and CDR2 are SGDLS and YYNGEE. This CDR3 has 13 residues. CDR3 sequence reads: CASSGNIDTEAFF. The CDR3 nucleotides are TGTGCCAGCAGCGGAAATATAGACACTGAAGCTTTCTTT.

This clone was detected only a few times. This rearrangement joins TRBV7-2 to TRBJ2-7, with TRBD2 matching over 7 bases. The CDR3 loop spans 14 amino acids. Germline V lookup: CDR1 SGHTA, CDR2 FQGNSA. Unmatched junction bases numbered 4, after V lost 3 bases and J lost 2 bases. CDR3: CASSFTSDPYEQYF. CDR3 DNA sequence: TGTGCCAGCAGCTTCACTAGCGACCCCTACGAGCAGTACTTC.

This chain's CDR3 is CASSGVLMNTEAFF. The CDR3 region has the DNA TGTGCCAGCAGCGGAGTACTCATGAACACTGAAGCTTTCTTT. The rearrangement uses TRBV21-1 and TRBJ1-1. TRBV21-1 is described as a pseudogene. The length of the CDR3 is 14 residues.

The chain carries TRBV4-1 and TRBJ2-4, with a tentative D call TRBD2 (5 bases). The CDR3 has 13 residues. Trimming removed 1 base from V and 8 bases from J, with 9 bases in between. The germline V gene has CDR1 MGHRA and CDR2 YSYEKL. The CDR3 coding sequence is TGCGCCAGCAGCCAAGTTGAGAGGGACATTCAGTACTTC. Encoded protein: CASSQVERDIQYF.

The rearrangement joins TRBV4-1 to TRBJ1-1; no clear D. The CDR3 runs to 15 residues. CDR1 MGHRA and CDR2 YSYEKL come from the germline V gene. V lost 0 bases and J lost 1, with 9 bases in between. CDR3 bases: TGCGCCAGCAGCCAAGAGTGGGCTCGGAACACTGAAGCTTTCTTT. Amino acids: CASSQEWARNTEAFF.

The V call is TRBV7-2, the J call TRBJ2-7; 9 nucleotides line up with TRBD1. The CDR3 runs to 15 residues. The germline V gene has CDR1 SGHTA and CDR2 FQGNSA. Trimming removed 5 bases from V and 1 base from J; junction bases left unmatched: 6. For the CDR3, the DNA is TGTGCCAGCAGCCCCGGGACAGGGAGTTCCTACGAGCAGTACTTC. Translating gives CASSPGTGSSYEQYF.

The chain is built from TRBV5-4 and TRBJ1-1; 10 nucleotides line up with TRBD1. Germline CDR1 SGHNT, CDR2 YYREEE (reference sequence). The CDR3 has 14 amino acids. J was trimmed by 6 bases and V by 10 bases; bases with no gene match: 12. CDR3 loop: CASLPGTGVAEAFF. CDR3 nucleotides: TGTGCCTCATTGCCCGGGACAGGGGTCGCTGAAGCTTTCTTT.

V gene TRBV7-8 combines with J gene TRBJ1-2; 8 bases match TRBD1. CDR1 is SGHVS, CDR2 FQNEAQ, per germline. V gave up 5 bases and J gave up 0 bases; unmatched junction bases: 5. The CDR3 has 15 residues. The CDR3 nucleotides read TGTGCCAGCAGCACCGGACAGGGATCTAACTATGGCTACACCTTC. Protein: CASSTGQGSNYGYTF.

The J gene is TRBJ1-5, the V gene TRBV6-1, with D perhaps matching TRBD1 (5 bases). This CDR3 is built from 15 residues. V was shortened by 2 bases and J by 3 bases, with 11 bases between the two germline ends. Germline V gene lookup returns CDR1 MNHNS and CDR2 SASEGT. The CDR3 coding sequence is TGTGCCAGCAGTGAACAACAGGACCACAATCAGCCCCAGCATTTT. Its protein is CASSEQQDHNQPQHF.

This chain connects TRBV5-6 to TRBJ2-3; TRBD2 aligns across 13 bases. The germline V gene has CDR1 SGHDT and CDR2 YYEEEE. V shed 0 bases, J shed 0 bases, and the junction held 4 bases outside the gene matches. The CDR3 has 18 residues. The CDR3 loop is CASSLGLAGGRSTDTQYF. CDR3 nucleotides: TGTGCCAGCAGCTTGGGACTAGCGGGAGGCCGAAGCACAGATACGCAGTATTTT.

This chain links TRBV29-1 with TRBJ2-1, with 7 bases matching TRBD2. The CDR3 loop spans 13 amino acids. Germline V lookup: CDR1 SQVTM, CDR2 ANQGSEA. V lost 6 bases, J lost 7 bases, and 9 bases stayed unmatched. The CDR3 DNA reads as TGCAGCGTCAGACTAGCAGCTCGAAATGAGCAGTTCTTC. Residues: CSVRLAARNEQFF.

The chain joins TRBV6-1 to TRBJ1-1; a weak D match, TRBD1 (5 bases). V lost 2 bases and J lost 5, with 12 bases in between. The germline V gene encodes CDR1 MNHNS and CDR2 SASEGT. The CDR3 sequence is 14 residues long. CDR3 DNA sequence: TGTGCCAGCAGTGAACTAGGGGAGGGGACTGAAGCTTTCTTT. Protein product: CASSELGEGTEAFF.

The chain employs TRBV2 and TRBJ1-4; a possible D gene is TRBD1 (5 bases). CDR3 size: 15 residues. The V gene lost 0 bases and the J gene lost 8 bases, with 13 bases spanning the gap. CDR1 SNHLY and CDR2 FYNNEI come from the germline V gene. The CDR3: CASSEADMVIEKLFF. The CDR3 DNA is TGTGCCAGCAGTGAAGCGGACATGGTGATAGAAAAACTGTTTTTT.

V usage is TRBV19 and J usage is TRBJ1-2, with D perhaps matching TRBD1 (6 bases). With 5 bases removed from V and 7 bases from J, the gap between germline ends came to 14 bases. This CDR3 has 13 residues. Germline V gives CDR1 LNHDA, CDR2 SQIVND (reference sequence). The CDR3 nucleotides read TGTGCCAGTAGTGTACAGGGAAGAGTTGGCTACACCTTC. Translating it yields CASSVQGRVGYTF.

The chain links TRBV15 to TRBJ2-1, with TRBD2 matching 10 bases. This CDR3 comprises 21 residues. Germline assignment: CDR1 LNHNV and CDR2 YYDKDF (reference sequence). Trimming removed 0 bases from V and 4 bases from J; junction bases left unmatched: 18. The CDR3 reads CATSRDLGASGGPGGYNEQFF. The CDR3 DNA reads TGTGCCACCAGCAGAGATCTGGGGGCTAGCGGGGGCCCAGGGGGTTACAATGAGCAGTTCTTC.

The CDR3 region is CASTSLGNSPLHF. As DNA, the CDR3 is TGCGCCAGCACCTCGCTAGGTAATTCACCCCTCCACTTT. The chain combines TRBV10-1 with TRBJ1-6; D call uncertain. V lost 7 bases to trimming and J lost 6 bases, with 10 bases between them. Germline CDR1 WNHNN, CDR2 SYGVQD (reference sequence). The CDR3 has 13 amino acids.

This clone occurred once. V gene TRBV6-5 combines with J gene TRBJ2-1, with 7 positions matching TRBD2. J was trimmed by 1 base and V by 8 bases; bases with no gene match: 5. Germline-derived CDR1 and CDR2 are MNHEY and SVGAGI. CDR3 length equals 14 residues. CDR3 amino acids: CASSSGSSYNEQFF. DNA of the CDR3: TGTGCCAGCTCTAGCGGATCTTCCTACAATGAGCAGTTCTTC.

The CDR3: CASSNGLAGVGAQYF. CDR3 coding DNA: TGTGCCAGCAGTAATGGACTAGCGGGAGTAGGGGCGCAGTATTTT. The rearrangement links TRBV27 to TRBJ2-3; 13 bases agree with TRBD2. CDR3 size: 15 residues. The germline CDR1 and CDR2 sequences are MNHEY and SMNVEV (reference sequence). V dropped 5 bases and J dropped 10; count of bases not matched to a gene: 9.

The chain couples TRBV18 to TRBJ1-1; 8 bases line up with TRBD1. Unmatched junction bases numbered 9, after V lost 0 bases and J lost 6 bases. The CDR3 spans 16 residues. Germline loops: CDR1 KGHSH, CDR2 LQKENI. In DNA form, the CDR3 reads TGTGCCAGCTCACCACCGGGCAGGGGGCTCTGGTCTGAAGCTTTCTTT. Protein product: CASSPPGRGLWSEAFF.

In this sample, this clone turned up once. The J gene is TRBJ1-3, the V gene TRBV28, with D uncertain. Trimming removed 1 base from V and 5 bases from J, with 12 bases in between. Germline CDR1 and CDR2: MDHEN and SYDVKM. The CDR3 has 15 residues. CDR3 protein: CASSLYSGLRNTIYF. CDR3 coding DNA: TGTGCCAGCAGTTTATACAGCGGCCTAAGAAACACCATATATTTT.

The CDR3 sequence: CASSVISGGAEAFF. The CDR3 coding sequence is TGTGCCAGCAGCGTAATAAGTGGGGGGGCTGAAGCTTTCTTT. J is TRBJ1-1 and V is TRBV9; tentatively, D is TRBD1 (5 bases). Deletions cut 1 base from V and 6 bases from J, with 13 bases between. The CDR3 is made up of 14 amino acids. Germline values: CDR1 SGDLS, CDR2 YYNGEE.